The source of this T cell receptor beta chain is a study of blood T cell repertoires in COVID-19 (dated by TCRdb to about 2020). Notes on the research overall: ImmuneRACE Cohort 3 recovered participants were defined by two consecutive negative NP/OP PCR tests, healthcare professional clearance, or symptom resolution. Collaborator samples came from the United States, Italy and Spain and covered acute and convalescent phases of COVID-19. The prospective study material was composed of cDNA or gDNA derived from T cells, B-cell-depleted T cells, or PBMCs. The dataset comprised deeply sampled blood TCRbeta repertoires from subjects exposed to, actively infected with, or recovered from COVID-19. The repertoires were released in a freely available public database meant as a resource for research on the immune response to SARS-CoV-2. Samples were obtained from the ongoing ImmuneRACE study (first 160 participants) and from approximately 1,200 subjects provided by 6 global collaborators. Sample metadata almost always included a de-identified subject ID, COVID-19 status, age in years and sex. Where HLA class I and class II types were available, the types were taken from metadata supplied by the sample provider, not from assay-based typing.

Study-wide findings and limitations: How much clinical and demographic metadata was included differed by source and by participant, and the metadata was provided uncurated.

The immunoSEQ Assay, a bias-controlled multiplex PCR, was used to amplify TCRbeta CDR3 regions from genomic DNA. On the study's bioinformatics: Within the assay, amplification of reference gene primers was used to estimate how many nucleated cells each sample contained. Sequence reads were collapsed and filtered to measure the absolute abundance of every unique TCRbeta CDR3 rearrangement. Productive Simpson clonality was computed per sample as the square root of Simpson's diversity index over productive rearrangements. TCRdb carries this immuneACCESS record with in-frame sequences only. Its versions omit some clonotypes, under half of them owing to an unresolved V gene in the studies checked, with the rest unexplained. V and J calls and clone size follow that table, whereas D and trimming were derived from the DNA. This sample holds under 150,000 clones; 84% were observed only once. Together, the top ten hold 3% to 4.5% of the sample.

On this clone itself: This clone's antigen is unknown. No qualities accompany the bases; no much larger clone lies one base away.

The CDR3 goes from the cysteine to the phenylalanine over 15 residues. The entry retains the CDR3 DNA only, 45 bases that are in frame from base 1. The germline V gene (reference sequence) gives CDR1 as SGHNT and CDR2 as YYREEE. V and J are trimmed by 2 bases and 8 bases, and the gene matches miss 8 bases of the junction. Enrolling through a virtual design, the prospective study's participants ranged in age from roughly 18 to 89 years and lived across approximately 25 United States geographic areas. To assign participants to cohorts, the prospective study relied on clinical history that participants themselves reported in a screening survey and a study questionnaire. In the prospective study, whole blood, serum and a nasopharyngeal or oropharyngeal swab were collected from each participant by mobile phlebotomists. Over a 2-month period, participants in the prospective study had the option of providing additional blood draws and questionnaires. Prospective study blood samples were shipped either frozen or at room temperature before DNA extraction.

The receptor's source is a man between 45 and 60 years old in a cohort exposed to, infected with or recovered from COVID-19 (not recorded which). In this chain, TRBV5-4 is recombined with TRBJ2-1; 9 junctional bases match TRBD1. Specimen: PBMCs or T cells enriched from blood (not recorded which). The nucleotide sequence is TGTGCCAGCAGCTTCGGGACAGGGAAGGGGGATGAGCAGTTCTTC. It translates as CASSFGTGKGDEQFF. The entire variable domain, with the stretches around the CDR3 drawn from the reference TRBV5-4 and TRBJ2-1 proteins, is ETGVTQSPTHLIKTRGQQVTLRCSSQSGHNTVSWYQQALGQGPQFIFQYYREEENGRGNFPPRFSGLQFPNYSSELNVNALELDDSALYLCASSFGTGKGDEQFFGPGTRLTVL.